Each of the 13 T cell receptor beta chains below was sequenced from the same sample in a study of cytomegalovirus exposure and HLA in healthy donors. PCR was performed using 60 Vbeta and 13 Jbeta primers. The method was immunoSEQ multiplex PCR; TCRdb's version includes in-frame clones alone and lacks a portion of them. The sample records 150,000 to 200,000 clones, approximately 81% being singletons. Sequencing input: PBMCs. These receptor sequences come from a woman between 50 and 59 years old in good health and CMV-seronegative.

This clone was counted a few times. As DNA, the CDR3 is TGTGCCAGCAGCGTAGCCGTCCAGGGGAGCTACGAGCAGTACTTC. This encodes CASSVAVQGSYEQYF. V usage is TRBV9 and J usage is TRBJ2-5, with D possibly being TRBD1 (6 bases). The closer fit of TRBJ2-7 to the DNA end suggests the J call may be wrong. This CDR3 comprises 15 residues. In germline, CDR1 is SGDLS, CDR2 YYNGEE.

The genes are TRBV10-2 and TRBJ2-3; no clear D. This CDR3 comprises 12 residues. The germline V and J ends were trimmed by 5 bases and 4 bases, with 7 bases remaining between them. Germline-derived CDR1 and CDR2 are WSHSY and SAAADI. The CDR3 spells CASSSVADTQYF. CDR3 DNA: TGCGCCAGCAGTAGCGTGGCAGATACGCAGTATTTT.

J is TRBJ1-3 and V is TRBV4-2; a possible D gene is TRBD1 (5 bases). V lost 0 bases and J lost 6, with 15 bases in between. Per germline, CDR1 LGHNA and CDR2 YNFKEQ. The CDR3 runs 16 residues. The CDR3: CASSQEGQGLENTIYF. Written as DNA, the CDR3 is TGTGCCAGCAGCCAAGAAGGCCAGGGATTAGAAAACACCATATATTTT.

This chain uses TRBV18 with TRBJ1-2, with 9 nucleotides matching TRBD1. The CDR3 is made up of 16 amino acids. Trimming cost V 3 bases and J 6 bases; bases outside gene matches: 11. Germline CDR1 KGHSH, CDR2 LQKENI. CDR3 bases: TGTGCCAGCTCACCGATGGGACAGGGAGACAGGGATGGCTACACCTTC. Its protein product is CASSPMGQGDRDGYTF.

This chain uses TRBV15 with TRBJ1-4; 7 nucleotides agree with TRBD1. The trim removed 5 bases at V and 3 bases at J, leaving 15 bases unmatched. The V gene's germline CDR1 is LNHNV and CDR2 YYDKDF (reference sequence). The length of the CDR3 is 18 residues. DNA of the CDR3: TGTGCCACCAGCGGCAACCTACAGGGGAATATCGCTAATGAAAAACTGTTTTTT. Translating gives CATSGNLQGNIANEKLFF.

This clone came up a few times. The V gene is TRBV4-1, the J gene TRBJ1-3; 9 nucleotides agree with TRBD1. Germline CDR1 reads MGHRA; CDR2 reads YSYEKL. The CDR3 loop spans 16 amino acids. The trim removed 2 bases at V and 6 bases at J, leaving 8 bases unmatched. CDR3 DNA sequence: TGCGCCAGCAGCCAAACCGCGGGACAGGGTACAAACACCATATATTTT. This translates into CASSQTAGQGTNTIYF.

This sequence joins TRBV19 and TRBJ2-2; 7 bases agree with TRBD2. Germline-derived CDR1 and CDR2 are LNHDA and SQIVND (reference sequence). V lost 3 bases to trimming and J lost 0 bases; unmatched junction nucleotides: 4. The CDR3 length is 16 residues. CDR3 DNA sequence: TGTGCCAGTAGTATGGGTGGGGGGGCGAACACCGGGGAGCTGTTTTTT. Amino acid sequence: CASSMGGGANTGELFF.

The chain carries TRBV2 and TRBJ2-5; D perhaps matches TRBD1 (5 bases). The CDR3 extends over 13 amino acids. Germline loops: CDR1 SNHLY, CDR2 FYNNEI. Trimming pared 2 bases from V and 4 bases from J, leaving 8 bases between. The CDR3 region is CASSESRAETQYF. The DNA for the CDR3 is TGTGCCAGCAGTGAATCCAGGGCAGAGACCCAGTACTTC.

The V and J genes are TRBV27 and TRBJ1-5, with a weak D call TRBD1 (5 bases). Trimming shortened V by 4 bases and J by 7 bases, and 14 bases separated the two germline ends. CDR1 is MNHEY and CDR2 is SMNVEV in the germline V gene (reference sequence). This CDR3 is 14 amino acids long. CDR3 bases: TGTGCCAGCAGTTCTCTAGGGGCAGGGCAGCCCCAGCATTTT. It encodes CASSSLGAGQPQHF.

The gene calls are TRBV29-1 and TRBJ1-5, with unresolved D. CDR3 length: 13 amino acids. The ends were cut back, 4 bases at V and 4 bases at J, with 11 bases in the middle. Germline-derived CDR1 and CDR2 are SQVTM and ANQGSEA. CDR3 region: CSVAQTDNQPQHF. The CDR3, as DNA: TGCAGCGTTGCGCAGACTGATAATCAGCCCCAGCATTTT.

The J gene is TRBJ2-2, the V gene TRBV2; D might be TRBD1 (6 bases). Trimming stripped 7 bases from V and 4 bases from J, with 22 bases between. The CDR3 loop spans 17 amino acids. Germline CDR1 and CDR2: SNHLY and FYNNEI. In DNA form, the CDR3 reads TGTGCCAGCAACTACCTCCGGGGAAACAGGGCCACCGGGGAGCTGTTTTTT. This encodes CASNYLRGNRATGELFF.

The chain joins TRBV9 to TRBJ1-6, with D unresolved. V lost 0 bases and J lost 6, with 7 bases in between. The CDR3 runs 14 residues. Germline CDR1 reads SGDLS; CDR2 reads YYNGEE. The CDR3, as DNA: TGTGCCAGCAGCGTAGGCGGCATTAATTCACCCCTCCACTTT. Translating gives CASSVGGINSPLHF. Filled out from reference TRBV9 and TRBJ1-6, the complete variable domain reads DSGVTQTPKHLITATGQRVTLRCSPRSGDLSVYWYQQSLDQGLQFLIQYYNGEERAKGNILERFSAQQFPDLHSELNLSSLELGDSALYFCASSVGGINSPLHFGNGTRLTVT.

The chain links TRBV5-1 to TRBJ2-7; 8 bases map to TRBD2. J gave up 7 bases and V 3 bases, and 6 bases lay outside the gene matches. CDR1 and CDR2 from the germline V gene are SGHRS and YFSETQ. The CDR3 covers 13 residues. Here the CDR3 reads CASSSRGGREQYF. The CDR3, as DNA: TGCGCCAGCAGCTCTCGGGGGGGTCGGGAGCAGTACTTC.